This T cell receptor beta chain was sequenced during a study of blood T cells in healthy people across ages. Combining a sample-barcoded 5' primer with a J-beta primer mix, a second PCR ran for about 7 to 12 cycles. The template-switch adaptor was a 5' adaptor with 12 random nucleotides. It tagged each cDNA molecule. TCRdb passed the 5' RACE reads through MiXCR, listing each CDR3 protein once. The sample records 750,000 to 950,000 distinct CDR3 sequences, 53% being singletons. With V trimmed by 5 bases and J by 3 bases, 21 bases remained unmatched. Looked up from germline, CDR1 is SGHTA and CDR2 is FQGTGA. The CDR3 extends over 21 amino acids.

The chain is built from TRBV7-3 and TRBJ2-3; 12 bases match TRBD1. The sample comprised blood. The sequence was collected from an elderly man in good health. The DNA for the CDR3 is TGTGCCAGCAGCCCGTTGGGGACAGGGGGCCGATGGCCAGCCGGGACAGATACGCAGTATTTT. It specifies CASSPLGTGGRWPAGTDTQYF.